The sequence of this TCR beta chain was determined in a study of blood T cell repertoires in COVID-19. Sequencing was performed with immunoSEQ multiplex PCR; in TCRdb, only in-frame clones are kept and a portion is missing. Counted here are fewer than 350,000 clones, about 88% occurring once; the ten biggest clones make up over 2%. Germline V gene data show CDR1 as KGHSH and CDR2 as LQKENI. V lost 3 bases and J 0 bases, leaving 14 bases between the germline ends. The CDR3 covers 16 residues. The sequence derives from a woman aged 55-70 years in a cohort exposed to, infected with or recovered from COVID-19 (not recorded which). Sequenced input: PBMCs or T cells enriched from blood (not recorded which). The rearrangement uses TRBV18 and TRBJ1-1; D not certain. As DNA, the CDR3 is TGTGCCAGCTCACCCTACAATACTATGATGAACACTGAAGCTTTCTTT. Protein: CASSPYNTMMNTEAFF.